A single sample is the source of the 14 T cell receptor beta chains below, sequenced in a study of OX40 agonist ivuxolimab in advanced cancers. Profiled with immunoSEQ multiplex PCR; TCRdb holds only in-frame clones, not every one. The sample lists 68,000 or so clones; roughly 80% were seen once. Specimen: CD4+ or CD8+ T cells sorted from blood, collected in a trial of the OX40 agonist ivuxolimab. These receptor sequences come from an adult with an advanced solid tumor such as melanoma, head and neck, liver or kidney cancer.

The chain recombines TRBV7-9 with TRBJ2-7; 10 bases are shared with TRBD1. This CDR3 is built from 16 residues. CDR1 SEHNR and CDR2 FQNEAQ come from the germline V gene (reference sequence). The junction had 14 bases not matched to a gene; V was cut back by 7 bases and J by 5 bases. The CDR3 region is CASKSFRDRGEDEQYF. The CDR3 bases are TGTGCCAGCAAATCTTTCCGGGACAGGGGTGAGGACGAGCAGTACTTC.

V usage is TRBV5-1 and J usage is TRBJ2-7, with a tentative D call TRBD2 (6 bases). From germline, CDR1 is SGHRS and CDR2 YFSETQ. The V end was cut by 3 bases, the J end by 0 bases, with 10 bases between. CDR3 size: 14 residues. The CDR3 here is CASSSGGSSYEQYF. The DNA of the CDR3 is TGCGCCAGCAGCTCCGGGGGTAGCTCCTACGAGCAGTACTTC.

The chain is built from TRBV5-1 and TRBJ1-2; TRBD1 matches at 8 bases. J was trimmed by 3 bases and V by 4 bases; bases with no gene match: 5. This CDR3 region has 14 residues. CDR1 and CDR2 from the germline V gene are SGHRS and YFSETQ. CDR3 bases: TGCGCCAGCAGCGTGTCGGGACAGGACTATGGCTACACCTTC. This sequence encodes CASSVSGQDYGYTF.

The chain carries TRBV15 and TRBJ2-1, with TRBD1 as a possible D gene (6 bases). V lost 0 bases to trimming and J lost 3 bases, with 15 bases between them. This CDR3 region has 17 residues. Germline V gene data show CDR1 as LNHNV and CDR2 as YYDKDF (reference sequence). CDR3 DNA: TGTGCCACCAGCAGAGATCTTTTAGCAGGGGACTACAATGAGCAGTTCTTC. Protein: CATSRDLLAGDYNEQFF.

This chain connects TRBV5-1 to TRBJ2-5; the D gene is possibly TRBD1 (5 bases). The CDR3 extends over 12 amino acids. V was shortened by 6 bases and J by 4 bases, with 10 bases between the two germline ends. Looked up from germline, CDR1 is SGHRS and CDR2 is YFSETQ. The CDR3 DNA reads TGCGCCAGCAAGGGGATGGGAGAGACCCAGTACTTC. It codes for CASKGMGETQYF.

The chain links TRBV11-2 to TRBJ1-2; 7 bases map to TRBD1. This CDR3 region has 14 residues. Per the germline V gene, CDR1 is SGHAT and CDR2 is FQNNGV. The ends lost 5 bases at V and 8 bases at J; junction bases unmatched: 11. The DNA of the CDR3 is TGTGCCAGCAGCCGAGGGGGCAAGAACTTGGGCTACACCTTC. It translates to CASSRGGKNLGYTF.

V usage is TRBV28 and J usage is TRBJ1-6; D is unclear. This CDR3 has 17 residues. V was shortened by 5 bases and J by 0 bases, with 14 bases between the two germline ends. Germline V gives CDR1 MDHEN, CDR2 SYDVKM. The CDR3 nucleotides are TGTGCCAGCAGTGGAGGACGAACCAGCTCCTATAATTCACCCCTCCACTTT. This codes for CASSGGRTSSYNSPLHF. Together with reference TRBV28 and TRBJ1-6, the CDR3 gives the full variable domain: DVKVTQSSRYLVKRTGEKVFLECVQDMDHENMFWYRQDPGLGLRLIYFSYDVKMKEKGDIPEGYSVSREKKERFSLILESASTNQTSMYLCASSGGRTSSYNSPLHFGNGTRLTVT.

J is TRBJ2-1 and V is TRBV10-1; possible D gene TRBD1, 6 bases. Germline assignment: CDR1 WNHNN and CDR2 SYGVQD (reference sequence). The CDR3 consists of 12 residues. The V gene lost 8 bases and the J gene lost 4 bases, with 9 bases spanning the gap. CDR3 DNA sequence: TGCGCCAGCGGAGGACAGTACAATGAGCAGTTCTTC. This encodes CASGGQYNEQFF.

The chain employs TRBV28 and TRBJ1-2, with D unclear. The germline gives CDR1 MDHEN, CDR2 SYDVKM. The CDR3 runs to 11 residues. Trimming left V 10 bases short and J 8 bases short, with 14 bases between. CDR3 DNA: TGTGCCACCCAAACCGTTGGCGGCTACACCTTC. Its translation is CATQTVGGYTF.

CDR3 coding DNA: TGTGCCACCAGACGGGACTCCTACGAGCAGTACTTC. Translating gives CATRRDSYEQYF. V is TRBV10-3 and J is TRBJ2-5, with D possibly being TRBD2 (5 bases). Matching the DNA end better, TRBJ2-7 makes the J call doubtful. CDR3 length: 12 residues. Germline CDR1 is ENHRY and CDR2 is SYGVKD.

In nucleotides, the CDR3 is TGCGCCAGCAGCTTTGACTACAATGAGCAGTTCTTC. Residues: CASSFDYNEQFF. J is TRBJ2-1 and V is TRBV5-1; D remains unclear. Germline V CDR1 and CDR2: SGHRS, YFSETQ. This CDR3 is built from 12 residues. V was clipped by 2 bases and J by 3 bases, with 3 bases between them.

V is TRBV27 and J is TRBJ1-1; 10 nucleotides align to TRBD1. CDR3 length: 18 amino acids. Germline V gives CDR1 MNHEY, CDR2 SMNVEV (reference sequence). With 0 bases clipped from V and 3 bases from J, the junction kept 10 bases outside the gene matches. The CDR3 loop is CASSLSGRTGGRHTEAFF. The CDR3 coding sequence is TGTGCCAGCAGTTTATCCGGCCGGACAGGGGGGCGCCACACTGAAGCTTTCTTT.

The chain recombines TRBV28 with TRBJ2-5, with D uncertain. The CDR3 spans 13 residues. CDR1 is MDHEN and CDR2 is SYDVKM in the germline V gene. The V gene lost 6 bases and the J gene lost 5 bases, with 13 bases spanning the gap. The CDR3 coding sequence is TGTGCCAGCAGAGAAGACTCGTCGGAGACCCAGTACTTC. Encoded protein: CASREDSSETQYF.

This clone was found once. Germline and junction disagree at one end, which may indicate a read error. The chain has TRBV5-1 and TRBJ1-6, with 10 positions matching TRBD1. The CDR3 has 15 residues. CDR1 and CDR2 (germline): SGHRS, YFSETQ. CDR3 protein: CASSPGQGNNSPLHF. The CDR3 DNA reads TGTGCCAGCAGCCCGGGACAGGGGAATAATTCACCCCTCCACTTT.